These T cell receptor beta chains were read from a single sample in a study of OX40 agonist ivuxolimab in advanced cancers. Produced via immunoSEQ multiplex PCR; TCRdb's table is partial and in-frame only. The profile covers 15,000 to 20,000 clones, with over 70% appearing a single time and roughly 11% taken by the ten largest. Specimen: CD4+ or CD8+ T cells sorted from blood, collected in a trial of the OX40 agonist ivuxolimab. These receptors originate from an adult with an advanced solid tumor such as melanoma, head and neck, liver or kidney cancer. CDR3s include the opening cysteine and the closing phenylalanine or tryptophan. Each record gives: V gene, clone size, CDR3 length, J gene, D gene, CDR3 protein, CDR3 DNA. The D gene is left open where the match is weak. Not every row has a clone size; where given, it reads once, few, many or a size class.

v_call: TRBV4-2
clone_size: NA
cdr3_length: 16
j_call: TRBJ1-1
d_call: NA
cdr3_aa: CASSRPGKGPNTEAFF
cdr3_nt: TGTGCCAGCAGCCGCCCCGGGAAGGGCCCCAACACTGAAGCTTTCTTT

v_call: TRBV19
clone_size: NA
cdr3_length: 15
j_call: TRBJ2-1
d_call: NA
cdr3_aa: CASSISGRINNEQFF
cdr3_nt: TGTGCCAGTAGTATATCGGGACGTATAAACAATGAGCAGTTCTTC

v_call: TRBV6-5
clone_size: NA
cdr3_length: 15
j_call: TRBJ2-7
d_call: NA
cdr3_aa: CASSRTGTWGDEQYF
cdr3_nt: TGTGCCAGCAGTCGTACCGGGACTTGGGGAGACGAGCAGTACTTC

v_call: TRBV4-1
clone_size: NA
cdr3_length: 15
j_call: TRBJ2-1
d_call: NA
cdr3_aa: CASGQSDVAYNEQFF
cdr3_nt: TGCGCCAGCGGCCAATCAGACGTTGCCTACAATGAGCAGTTCTTC

v_call: TRBV5-4
clone_size: NA
cdr3_length: 12
j_call: TRBJ2-2
d_call: NA
cdr3_aa: CASSFEYGELFF
cdr3_nt: TGTGCCAGCAGCTTTGAGTACGGGGAGCTGTTTTTT

v_call: TRBV15
clone_size: NA
cdr3_length: 15
j_call: TRBJ1-1
d_call: NA
cdr3_aa: CATSTPSRVATEAFF
cdr3_nt: TGTGCCACCAGCACGCCATCCAGGGTTGCCACTGAAGCTTTCTTT

v_call: TRBV21-1
clone_size: few
cdr3_length: 16
j_call: TRBJ2-1
d_call: NA
cdr3_aa: CASTPRGRRTYNEQFF
cdr3_nt: TGTGCCAGCACCCCGCGAGGGAGGCGCACCTACAATGAGCAGTTCTTC

v_call: TRBV29-1
clone_size: NA
cdr3_length: 11
j_call: TRBJ2-7
d_call: NA
cdr3_aa: CSVDDSYEQYF
cdr3_nt: TGCAGCGTAGATGACAGCTACGAGCAGTACTTC

v_call: TRBV27
clone_size: NA
cdr3_length: 14
j_call: TRBJ1-1
d_call: TRBD1
cdr3_aa: CASSLVQGLTEAFF
cdr3_nt: TGTGCCAGCAGTCTGGTACAGGGGTTAACTGAAGCTTTCTTT

v_call: TRBV28
clone_size: NA
cdr3_length: 17
j_call: TRBJ1-5
d_call: TRBD1
cdr3_aa: CASSLISADRGIQPQHF
cdr3_nt: TGTGCCAGCAGTTTAATATCGGCGGACAGGGGGATTCAGCCCCAGCATTTT